These 21 T cell receptor beta chains were all obtained from the same sample, sequenced in a study of T cell responses to AZD1222 COVID-19 vaccine. Sequencing was performed with immunoSEQ multiplex PCR; in TCRdb, only in-frame clones are kept and a portion is missing. The data show 90,000 to 120,000 clones, with about 87% seen just once and around 8.7% held by the top ten. Sequencing was performed on peripheral blood, taken on day 0 of AZD1222 vaccination. These receptors were collected from an adult in good health.

This chain connects TRBV30 to TRBJ2-3, with a possible D match to TRBD2 (6 bases). The germline CDR1 and CDR2 sequences are GTSNPN and SVGIG (reference sequence). CDR3 length: 16 amino acids. Trimming removed 4 bases at V and 2 bases at J, with 19 bases between. The CDR3 region is CAWILHPRGLTDTQYF. CDR3 nucleotide sequence: TGTGCCTGGATCTTACACCCGCGGGGCCTCACAGATACGCAGTATTTT.

The chain recombines TRBV28 with TRBJ1-2, with D perhaps matching TRBD1 (5 bases). Germline V gene lookup returns CDR1 MDHEN and CDR2 SYDVKM. Trimming removed 7 bases from V and 3 bases from J, with 12 bases in between. The CDR3 covers 13 residues. Here the CDR3 DNA reads TGTGCCAGCACCACCGGGACCCACTATGGCTACACCTTC. This codes for CASTTGTHYGYTF.

V and J are TRBV6-6 and TRBJ1-2, with D perhaps TRBD1 (6 bases). The CDR3 consists of 13 residues. The V end was cut by 2 bases, the J end by 8 bases, with 12 bases between. CDR1 is MNHNY, CDR2 SVGAGI, per germline (reference sequence). CDR3 residues: CASSYLGGTGYTF. The CDR3 bases are TGTGCCAGCAGTTACCTGGGGGGCACAGGCTACACCTTC.

This chain joins TRBV4-1 and TRBJ1-2; TRBD1 aligns across 8 bases. This CDR3 has 16 amino acids. Germline CDR1 reads MGHRA; CDR2 reads YSYEKL. The V gene end was trimmed by 5 bases and the J gene end by 6 bases; junction bases not matched to a gene: 14. This chain's CDR3 is CASSSDRGGGFDGYTF. Written as DNA, the CDR3 is TGCGCCAGCAGCTCCGACAGGGGAGGGGGATTCGATGGCTACACCTTC.

This rearrangement joins TRBV27 to TRBJ1-2; D is unresolved. This CDR3 is 13 amino acids long. Germline CDR1 reads MNHEY; CDR2 reads SMNVEV (reference sequence). The V gene lost 3 bases and the J gene lost 5 bases, with 10 bases spanning the gap. Here the CDR3 DNA reads TGTGCCAGCAGTTTGGGGTTAGGATATGGCTACACCTTC. Translated, it gives CASSLGLGYGYTF.

The rearrangement links TRBV6-1 to TRBJ1-3; 8 positions agree with TRBD1. The CDR3 totals 17 residues. Trimming took 6 bases from V and 2 from J; bases not matched to a gene: 12. Germline V lookup: CDR1 MNHNS, CDR2 SASEGT. CDR3 in amino acids: CASSENPVTGAGNTIYF. The CDR3, as DNA: TGTGCCAGCAGCGAAAACCCAGTGACAGGGGCTGGAAACACCATATATTTT.

In its sample, this clone was seen a few times. CDR3 nucleotides: TGCGCCAGCAGCCAAGATCTGCAGGGCTCTTACAATGAGCAGTTCTTC. Translating gives CASSQDLQGSYNEQFF. The chain links TRBV4-3 to TRBJ2-1; D may be TRBD1 (5 bases). This CDR3 spans 16 amino acids. The ends were cut back, 0 bases at V and 4 bases at J, with 13 bases in the middle. The germline V gene has CDR1 LGHNA and CDR2 YSLEER.

The chain's CDR3 is CASSPQWDLNTEAFF. In DNA, the CDR3 is TGTGCCAGCTCACCGCAGTGGGACCTGAACACTGAAGCTTTCTTT. The chain couples TRBV18 to TRBJ1-1; perhaps TRBD1 as D (5 bases). The CDR3 spans 15 residues. Trimming removed 3 bases from V and 0 bases from J, with 11 bases in between. Germline loops: CDR1 KGHSH, CDR2 LQKENI.

This chain joins TRBV24-1 and TRBJ1-2; maybe TRBD1 (5 bases). CDR3 size: 13 residues. Trimming took 3 bases from V and 7 from J, leaving 11 bases between them. Germline V lookup: CDR1 KGHDR, CDR2 SFDVKD. The CDR3 protein is CATSDTGVGGYTF. CDR3 in DNA: TGTGCCACCAGTGATACGGGGGTCGGTGGCTACACCTTC.

The chain uses TRBV15 and TRBJ1-2; D perhaps matches TRBD1 (5 bases). In germline, CDR1 is LNHNV, CDR2 YYDKDF (reference sequence). The CDR3 is made up of 17 amino acids. Trimming stripped 0 bases from V and 6 bases from J, with 20 bases between. The CDR3 region is CATSRDEAQGRDDGYTF. For the CDR3, the DNA is TGTGCCACCAGCAGAGATGAGGCGCAGGGCCGGGATGATGGCTACACCTTC.

This sequence joins TRBV7-9 and TRBJ2-7; 9 bases are a match to TRBD1. This CDR3 spans 19 amino acids. V shed 6 bases, J shed 3 bases, and the junction held 21 bases outside the gene matches. CDR1 and CDR2 (germline): SEHNR, FQNEAQ (reference sequence). The CDR3 coding sequence is TGTGCCAGCAGTCCAGGGGCTATCAATCACCGGGACAGGGACTACGAGCAGTACTTC. It translates to CASSPGAINHRDRDYEQYF.

The rearrangement uses TRBV15 and TRBJ1-2, with TRBD1 as a possible D gene (5 bases). Germline V CDR1 and CDR2: LNHNV, YYDKDF (reference sequence). Trimming took off 0 bases at V and 7 bases at J, with 24 bases between the two ends. This CDR3 spans 18 amino acids. As DNA, the CDR3 is TGTGCCACCAGCAGAGAATCGAATGCACCGGGCAGGGCCGGTGGCTACACCTTC. It encodes CATSRESNAPGRAGGYTF.

The V gene is TRBV5-6, the J gene TRBJ1-2, with no clear D. Germline V gene data show CDR1 as SGHDT and CDR2 as YYEEEE. This CDR3 spans 13 amino acids. Between the trimmed V and J ends, which lost 2 bases and 0 bases, there was a span of 5 bases. CDR3 in amino acids: CASSLKANYGYTF. The CDR3 DNA reads TGTGCCAGCAGCTTAAAGGCTAACTATGGCTACACCTTC.

The CDR3 loop reads CASSEEGTVSYEQYF. The CDR3 DNA reads as TGTGCCAGCAGTGAAGAAGGGACGGTCTCCTACGAGCAGTACTTC. This chain connects TRBV6-1 to TRBJ2-7; D may be TRBD1 or TRBD2 (5 bases each). V was trimmed by 1 base and J by 0 bases, leaving 10 bases between them. The CDR3 covers 15 residues. The germline gives CDR1 MNHNS, CDR2 SASEGT.

This rearrangement joins TRBV19 to TRBJ2-1; D is perhaps TRBD1 or TRBD2 (5 bases each). CDR1 and CDR2 (germline): LNHDA, SQIVND (reference sequence). CDR3 size: 15 residues. Between the trimmed V and J ends, which lost 3 bases and 2 bases, there was a span of 11 bases. The DNA for the CDR3 is TGTGCCAGTAGTATGAGAGGGGCTACCTACAATGAGCAGTTCTTC. It encodes CASSMRGATYNEQFF.

The V call is TRBV18, the J call TRBJ1-4; weak D call: TRBD1 (5 bases). Between the trimmed V and J ends, which lost 5 bases and 7 bases, there was a span of 23 bases. This CDR3 comprises 17 residues. From germline, CDR1 is KGHSH and CDR2 LQKENI. The CDR3 is CASSTRDRARRGEKLFF. CDR3 bases: TGTGCCAGCTCAACCCGGGACCGCGCCCGGAGGGGTGAAAAACTGTTTTTT.

V and J are TRBV18 and TRBJ1-4; a weak D match, TRBD1 (5 bases). The CDR3 totals 16 residues. Germline CDR1 and CDR2: KGHSH and LQKENI. V was cut by 1 base and J by 2 bases, with 11 bases left in between. In DNA form, the CDR3 reads TGTGCCAGCTCACCACGGATGGGGACGACTAATGAAAAACTGTTTTTT. Its translation: CASSPRMGTTNEKLFF. Full variable domain (missing parts from reference TRBV18 and TRBJ1-4): NAGVMQNPRHLVRRRGQEARLRCSPMKGHSHVYWYRQLPEEGLKFMVYLQKENIIDESGMPKERFSAEFPKEGPSILRIQQVVRGDSAAYFCASSPRMGTTNEKLFFGSGTQLSVL.

The V gene is TRBV24-1, the J gene TRBJ2-7; the match to TRBD2 covers 7 bases. The germline V gene encodes CDR1 KGHDR and CDR2 SFDVKD. Germline trimming cut 5 bases from V and 3 bases from J; bases unmatched to any gene: 0. This CDR3 has 12 amino acids. The CDR3 region has the DNA TGTGCCACCAGTGGCGGGAGCTACGAGCAGTACTTC. It translates to CATSGGSYEQYF.

The chain links TRBV4-3 to TRBJ1-2, with D unclear. The V gene lost 5 bases and the J gene lost 2 bases, with 12 bases spanning the gap. The CDR3 has 14 amino acids. Germline V gene lookup returns CDR1 LGHNA and CDR2 YSLEER. The CDR3 coding sequence is TGCGCCAGCAGCTTTCGGCGACACAACTATGGCTACACCTTC. Amino acid sequence: CASSFRRHNYGYTF.

This sequence joins TRBV18 and TRBJ2-1, with D perhaps assigned TRBD1 or TRBD2 (6 bases each). Trimming removed 4 bases from V and 10 bases from J, with 14 bases in between. Per the germline V gene, CDR1 is KGHSH and CDR2 is LQKENI. The length of the CDR3 is 13 residues. The CDR3, as DNA: TGTGCCAGCTCACAACAGGGTCGGGGGGAGCAGTTCTTC. Translation: CASSQQGRGEQFF.

This clone showed up just a few times. This chain uses TRBV2 with TRBJ1-5; D remains ambiguous. Trimming removed 8 bases from V and 0 bases from J, with 14 bases in between. CDR1 is SNHLY and CDR2 is FYNNEI in the germline V gene. This CDR3 has 15 residues. CDR3 residues: CASVGSTFSNQPQHF. The DNA of the CDR3 is TGTGCCAGCGTCGGGAGTACTTTTAGCAATCAGCCCCAGCATTTT. The full variable domain, completed using reference TRBV2 and TRBJ1-5, is EPEVTQTPSHQVTQMGQEVILRCVPISNHLYFYWYRQILGQKVEFLVSFYNNEISEKSEIFDDQFSVERPDGSNFTLKIRSTKLEDSAMYFCASVGSTFSNQPQHFGDGTRLSIL.